These T cell receptor beta chains were read from a single sample in a study of CD8 T cells in ankylosing spondylitis. TCRdb reprocessed the 5' RACE reads via MiXCR and lists one record per CDR3 protein. This sample has about 450,000 distinct CDR3 sequences, with roughly 26% found just once. The source material was blood, either unsorted or a sorted T cell fraction (not recorded which). The receptors here all came from a male donor with ankylosing spondylitis. CDR3s include the opening cysteine and the closing phenylalanine or tryptophan. Each record gives: clone size, V gene, J gene, D gene, CDR3 protein, CDR3 DNA. The D gene is left open where the match is weak. Size values are once, few and many counts, or a class for expanded clones, and some rows have none.

abundance: -
v_gene: TRBV12-3/TRBV12-4
j_gene: TRBJ1-2
d_gene: -
CDR3aa: CASSLITGANYGYTF
CDR3nt: TGTGCCAGCAGTTTGATAACAGGCGCTAACTATGGCTACACCTTC

abundance: -
v_gene: TRBV21-1
j_gene: TRBJ2-5
d_gene: -
CDR3aa: CASSCGTGKETQYF
CDR3nt: TGTGCCAGCAGCTGCGGGACAGGGAAAGAGACCCAGTACTTC

abundance: -
v_gene: TRBV7-2
j_gene: TRBJ2-1
d_gene: TRBD2
CDR3aa: CASSLREASYNEQFF
CDR3nt: TGTGCCAGCAGCTTGCGGGAGGCTAGCTACAATGAGCAGTTCTTC

abundance: few
v_gene: TRBV5-4
j_gene: TRBJ2-5
d_gene: TRBD2
CDR3aa: CASSFPTGLAGGEGTQYF
CDR3nt: TGTGCCAGCAGCTTTCCGACCGGACTAGCGGGAGGGGAAGGGACCCAGTACTTC

abundance: few
v_gene: TRBV10-3
j_gene: TRBJ2-2
d_gene: TRBD2
CDR3aa: CAISDLAGGTGELFF
CDR3nt: TGTGCCATCAGTGATCTAGCGGGTGGCACCGGGGAGCTGTTTTTT

abundance: once
v_gene: TRBV18
j_gene: TRBJ1-1
d_gene: -
CDR3aa: CASSPTAGRTNTEAFF
CDR3nt: TGTGCCAGCTCACCGACGGCAGGTCGGACGAACACTGAAGCTTTCTTT

abundance: -
v_gene: TRBV29-1
j_gene: TRBJ1-4
d_gene: TRBD1
CDR3aa: CSVSGTANEKLFF
CDR3nt: TGCAGCGTTAGCGGGACAGCTAATGAAAAACTGTTTTTT

abundance: -
v_gene: TRBV7-8
j_gene: TRBJ2-2
d_gene: -
CDR3aa: CASGLRDTNTGELFF
CDR3nt: TGTGCCAGCGGCCTCCGGGACACGAACACCGGGGAGCTGTTTTTT

abundance: -
v_gene: TRBV21-1
j_gene: TRBJ2-1
d_gene: -
CDR3aa: CASSTISGRGYNEQFF
CDR3nt: TGTGCCAGCAGCACAATAAGCGGGAGGGGGTACAATGAGCAGTTCTTC

abundance: few
v_gene: TRBV7-9
j_gene: TRBJ2-1
d_gene: -
CDR3aa: CASSNRARNEQFF
CDR3nt: TGTGCCAGCAGCAATCGGGCGCGCAATGAGCAGTTCTTC

abundance: many
v_gene: TRBV5-1
j_gene: TRBJ2-1
d_gene: TRBD2
CDR3aa: CASSLGLAGGRNEQFF
CDR3nt: TGCGCCAGCAGCTTGGGACTAGCGGGAGGGCGCAATGAGCAGTTCTTC

abundance: -
v_gene: TRBV5-1
j_gene: TRBJ2-1
d_gene: -
CDR3aa: CASSSGGRAAGYNEQFF
CDR3nt: TGCGCCAGCAGCTCAGGGGGGCGAGCGGCGGGCTACAATGAGCAGTTCTTC

abundance: -
v_gene: TRBV7-6
j_gene: TRBJ2-7
d_gene: -
CDR3aa: CASSLVYGTDEQYF
CDR3nt: TGTGCCAGCAGCTTAGTTTACGGGACCGACGAGCAGTACTTC

abundance: -
v_gene: TRBV29-1
j_gene: TRBJ1-5
d_gene: TRBD1
CDR3aa: CSGSQGLYQPQHF
CDR3nt: TGCAGCGGATCACAGGGGTTGTATCAGCCCCAGCATTTT

abundance: few
v_gene: TRBV29-1
j_gene: TRBJ2-1
d_gene: TRBD2
CDR3aa: CSVRPSGRDEQFF
CDR3nt: TGCAGCGTTCGGCCTAGCGGGAGGGATGAGCAGTTCTTC

abundance: -
v_gene: TRBV5-1
j_gene: TRBJ2-1
d_gene: -
CDR3aa: CASSPTGTYNEQFF
CDR3nt: TGCGCCAGCAGCCCAACCGGGACCTACAATGAGCAGTTCTTC

abundance: few
v_gene: TRBV12-3/TRBV12-4
j_gene: TRBJ1-2
d_gene: -
CDR3aa: CASSMDGYGYTF
CDR3nt: TGTGCTAGCAGCATGGACGGTTATGGCTACACCTTC

abundance: many
v_gene: TRBV7-9
j_gene: TRBJ2-7
d_gene: -
CDR3aa: CASSSQGYEQYF
CDR3nt: TGTGCCAGCAGCTCCCAGGGTTACGAGCAGTACTTC

abundance: -
v_gene: TRBV5-1
j_gene: TRBJ2-5
d_gene: -
CDR3aa: CASSLGRSGAQYF
CDR3nt: TGCGCCAGCAGCTTGGGCAGGTCAGGGGCCCAGTACTTC

abundance: -
v_gene: TRBV5-4
j_gene: TRBJ2-5
d_gene: TRBD2
CDR3aa: CASSSLLGTTSGGQETQYF
CDR3nt: TGTGCCAGCAGCTCTTTATTGGGAACGACTAGCGGGGGGCAAGAGACCCAGTACTTC

abundance: -
v_gene: TRBV4-1
j_gene: TRBJ2-1
d_gene: -
CDR3aa: CASSQRPREVDSYNEQFF
CDR3nt: TGCGCCAGCAGCCAAAGACCAAGGGAGGTCGACTCCTACAATGAGCAGTTCTTC

abundance: few
v_gene: TRBV6-1
j_gene: TRBJ2-3
d_gene: -
CDR3aa: CAGRELITDTQYF
CDR3nt: TGTGCCGGACGGGAGCTTATCACAGATACGCAGTATTTT

abundance: -
v_gene: TRBV29-1
j_gene: TRBJ2-2
d_gene: -
CDR3aa: CSVEGRKNTGELFF
CDR3nt: TGCAGCGTTGAAGGCAGGAAGAACACCGGGGAGCTGTTTTTT

abundance: few
v_gene: TRBV7-9
j_gene: TRBJ2-3
d_gene: TRBD2
CDR3aa: CASSLVAGGSDTQYF
CDR3nt: TGTGCCAGCAGCTTAGTAGCGGGAGGTTCGGATACGCAGTATTTT

abundance: -
v_gene: TRBV19
j_gene: TRBJ2-3
d_gene: -
CDR3aa: CASTTTSGGPDTQYF
CDR3nt: TGTGCCAGTACCACGACTAGTGGGGGACCCGATACGCAGTATTTT

abundance: -
v_gene: TRBV20-1
j_gene: TRBJ2-3
d_gene: -
CDR3aa: CSAGTDLGTQYF
CDR3nt: TGCAGCGCCGGGACTGACTTAGGGACGCAGTATTTT

abundance: few
v_gene: TRBV29-1
j_gene: TRBJ2-3
d_gene: TRBD2
CDR3aa: CSVGLGGRKADTQYF
CDR3nt: TGCAGCGTTGGTCTAGGCGGGAGGAAAGCAGATACGCAGTATTTT